This entry is about one T cell receptor beta chain. This table comes from immunoSEQ multiplex PCR, and its TCRdb copy is limited to in-frame clones, with some not included. The table shows approximately 20,000 clones, with less than 90% occurring only once. CDR3 length: 17 residues. Germline values: CDR1 MNHEY, CDR2 SMNVEV (reference sequence). With 5 bases clipped from V and 3 bases from J, the junction kept 8 bases outside the gene matches. The sample belongs to a study of T cell changes during pregnancy in multiple sclerosis. This receptor was taken from a female donor with multiple sclerosis, enrolled in a pregnancy study. Sample: CD8+ T cells from peripheral blood mononuclear cells, taken after pregnancy. This chain uses TRBV27 with TRBJ2-3, with TRBD2 matching over 13 bases. In DNA form, the CDR3 reads TGTGCCAGCAGTACCCCCGGACTAGCGGGAGAGACAGATACGCAGTATTTT. Its protein is CASSTPGLAGETDTQYF.